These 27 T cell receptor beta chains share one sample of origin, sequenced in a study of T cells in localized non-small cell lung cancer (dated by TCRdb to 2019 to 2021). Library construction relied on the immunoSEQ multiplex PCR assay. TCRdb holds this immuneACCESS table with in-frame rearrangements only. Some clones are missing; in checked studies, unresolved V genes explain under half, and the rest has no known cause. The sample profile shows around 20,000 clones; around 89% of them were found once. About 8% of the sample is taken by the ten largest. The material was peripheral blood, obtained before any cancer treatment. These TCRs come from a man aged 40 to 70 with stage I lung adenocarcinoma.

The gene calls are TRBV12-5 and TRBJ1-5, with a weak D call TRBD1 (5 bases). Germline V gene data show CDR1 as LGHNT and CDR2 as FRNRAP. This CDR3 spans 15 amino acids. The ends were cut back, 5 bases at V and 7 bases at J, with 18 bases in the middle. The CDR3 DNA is TGTGCTAGTGGTCCCCCCCGGGACCCCATCCAGCCCCAGCATTTT. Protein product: CASGPPRDPIQPQHF. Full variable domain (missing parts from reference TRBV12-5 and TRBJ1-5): DARVTQTPRHKVTEMGQEVTMRCQPILGHNTVFWYRQTMMQGLELLAYFRNRAPLDDSGMPKDRFSAEMPDATLATLKIQPSEPRDSAVYFCASGPPRDPIQPQHFGDGTRLSIL.

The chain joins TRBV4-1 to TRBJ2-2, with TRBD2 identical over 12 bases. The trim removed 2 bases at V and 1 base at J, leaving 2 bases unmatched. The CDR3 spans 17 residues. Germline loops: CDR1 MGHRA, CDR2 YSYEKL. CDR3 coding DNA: TGCGCCAGCAGCCAAATGGGACTAGCGGGGAACACCGGGGAGCTGTTTTTT. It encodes CASSQMGLAGNTGELFF.

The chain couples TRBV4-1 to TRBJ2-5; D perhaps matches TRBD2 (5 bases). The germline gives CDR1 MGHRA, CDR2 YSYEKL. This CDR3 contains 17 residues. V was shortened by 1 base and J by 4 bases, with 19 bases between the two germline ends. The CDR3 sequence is CASSQVMKRSNSETQYF. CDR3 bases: TGCGCCAGCAGCCAAGTTATGAAGCGGTCTAACTCAGAGACCCAGTACTTC.

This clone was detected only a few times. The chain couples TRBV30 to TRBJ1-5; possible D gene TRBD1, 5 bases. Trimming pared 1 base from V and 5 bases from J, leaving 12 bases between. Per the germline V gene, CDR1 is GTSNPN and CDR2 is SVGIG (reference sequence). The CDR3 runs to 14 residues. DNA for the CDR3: TGTGCCTGGAGTGACGAAGGGGCCTATCAGCCCCAGCATTTT. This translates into CAWSDEGAYQPQHF.

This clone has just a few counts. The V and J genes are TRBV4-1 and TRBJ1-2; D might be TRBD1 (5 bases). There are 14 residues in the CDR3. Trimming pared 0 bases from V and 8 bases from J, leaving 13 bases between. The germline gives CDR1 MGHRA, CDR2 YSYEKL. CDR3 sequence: CASSQDPGLGGYTF. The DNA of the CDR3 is TGCGCCAGCAGCCAAGACCCAGGGTTAGGAGGCTACACCTTC.

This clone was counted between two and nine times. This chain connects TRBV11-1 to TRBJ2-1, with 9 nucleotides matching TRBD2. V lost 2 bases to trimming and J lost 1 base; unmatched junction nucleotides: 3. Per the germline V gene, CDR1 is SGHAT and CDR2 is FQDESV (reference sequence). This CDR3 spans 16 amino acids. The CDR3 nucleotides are TGTGCCAGCAGCTTAAATGCGGGAGGGTCCTACAATGAGCAGTTCTTC. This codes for CASSLNAGGSYNEQFF. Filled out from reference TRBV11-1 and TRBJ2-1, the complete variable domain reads EAEVAQSPRYKITEKSQAVAFWCDPISGHATLYWYRQILGQGPELLVQFQDESVVDDSQLPKDRFSAERLKGVDSTLKIQPAELGDSAMYLCASSLNAGGSYNEQFFGPGTRLTVL.

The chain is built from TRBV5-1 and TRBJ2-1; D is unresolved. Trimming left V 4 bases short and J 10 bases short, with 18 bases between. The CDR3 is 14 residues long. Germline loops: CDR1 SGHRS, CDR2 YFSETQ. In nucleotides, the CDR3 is TGCGCCAGCAGCCCCGGATCGAAGTCCTACGAGCAGTTCTTC. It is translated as CASSPGSKSYEQFF.

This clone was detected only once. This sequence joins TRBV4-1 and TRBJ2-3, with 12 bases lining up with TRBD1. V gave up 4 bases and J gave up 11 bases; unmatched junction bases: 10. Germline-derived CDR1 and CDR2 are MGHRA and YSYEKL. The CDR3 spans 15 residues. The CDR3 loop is CASSLGQGAGGRQYF. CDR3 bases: TGCGCCAGCAGCCTGGGACAGGGGGCGGGGGGCCGGCAGTATTTT.

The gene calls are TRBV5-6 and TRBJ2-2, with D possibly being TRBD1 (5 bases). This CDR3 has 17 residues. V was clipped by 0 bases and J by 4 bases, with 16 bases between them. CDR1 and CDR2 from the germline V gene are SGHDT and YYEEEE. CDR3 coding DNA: TGTGCCAGCAGCTTGGGGGGCCCGTCGGGCGGCACCGGGGAGCTGTTTTTT. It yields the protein CASSLGGPSGGTGELFF.

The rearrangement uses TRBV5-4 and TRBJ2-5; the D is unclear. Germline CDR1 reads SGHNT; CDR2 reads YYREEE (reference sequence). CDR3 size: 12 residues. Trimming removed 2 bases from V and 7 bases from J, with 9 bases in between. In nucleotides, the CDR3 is TGTGCCAGCAGCTTAAGACCTGGGACCCAGTACTTC. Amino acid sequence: CASSLRPGTQYF. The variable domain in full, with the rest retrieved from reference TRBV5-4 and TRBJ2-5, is ETGVTQSPTHLIKTRGQQVTLRCSSQSGHNTVSWYQQALGQGPQFIFQYYREEENGRGNFPPRFSGLQFPNYSSELNVNALELDDSALYLCASSLRPGTQYFGPGTRLLVL.

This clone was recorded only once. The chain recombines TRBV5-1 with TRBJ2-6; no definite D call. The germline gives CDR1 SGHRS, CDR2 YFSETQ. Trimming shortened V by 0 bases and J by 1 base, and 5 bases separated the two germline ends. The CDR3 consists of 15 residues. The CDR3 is CASSLESSGANVLTF. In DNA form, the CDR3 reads TGCGCCAGCAGCTTGGAAAGTTCTGGGGCCAACGTCCTGACTTTC. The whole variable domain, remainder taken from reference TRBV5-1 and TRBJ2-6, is KAGVTQTPRYLIKTRGQQVTLSCSPISGHRSVSWYQQTPGQGLQFLFEYFSETQRNKGNFPGRFSGRQFSNSRSEMNVSTLELGDSALYLCASSLESSGANVLTFGAGSRLTVL.

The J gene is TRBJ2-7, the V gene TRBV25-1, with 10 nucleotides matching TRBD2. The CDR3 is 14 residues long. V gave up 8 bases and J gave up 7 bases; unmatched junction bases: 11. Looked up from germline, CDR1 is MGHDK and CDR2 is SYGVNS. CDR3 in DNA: TGTGCCAGCCCGAATAGCGGGGGGTCCCTAGAGCAGTACTTC. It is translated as CASPNSGGSLEQYF.

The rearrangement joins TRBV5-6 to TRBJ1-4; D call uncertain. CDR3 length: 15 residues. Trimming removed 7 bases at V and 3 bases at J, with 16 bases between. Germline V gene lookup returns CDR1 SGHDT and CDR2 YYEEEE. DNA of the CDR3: TGTGCCAGCGCCTTCGGACGGGTGGCTAATGAAAAACTGTTTTTT. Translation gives CASAFGRVANEKLFF.

CDR3 sequence reads: CAITAGTGGHEQYF. CDR3 nucleotides: TGTGCCATCACCGCCGGGACAGGGGGCCACGAGCAGTACTTC. This rearrangement joins TRBV10-3 to TRBJ2-7; 12 bases are a match to TRBD1. The V gene end was trimmed by 7 bases and the J gene end by 5 bases; junction bases not matched to a gene: 6. The germline V gene has CDR1 ENHRY and CDR2 SYGVKD. The CDR3 consists of 14 residues.

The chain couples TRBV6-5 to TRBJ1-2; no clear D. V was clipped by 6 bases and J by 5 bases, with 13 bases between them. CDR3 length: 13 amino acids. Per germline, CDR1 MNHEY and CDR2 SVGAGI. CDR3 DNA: TGTGCCAGCAGGGATGGCCAGGTATATGGCTACACCTTC. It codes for CASRDGQVYGYTF.

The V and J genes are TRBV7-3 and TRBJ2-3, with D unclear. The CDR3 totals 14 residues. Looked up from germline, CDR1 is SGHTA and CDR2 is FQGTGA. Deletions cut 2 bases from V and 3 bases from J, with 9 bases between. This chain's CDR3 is CASSLYAETDTQYF. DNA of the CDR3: TGTGCCAGCAGCTTATACGCCGAGACAGATACGCAGTATTTT. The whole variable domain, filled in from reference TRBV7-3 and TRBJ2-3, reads GAGVSQTPSNKVTEKGKYVELRCDPISGHTALYWYRQSLGQGPEFLIYFQGTGAADDSGLPNDRFFAVRPEGSVSTLKIQRTERGDSAVYLCASSLYAETDTQYFGPGTRLTVL.

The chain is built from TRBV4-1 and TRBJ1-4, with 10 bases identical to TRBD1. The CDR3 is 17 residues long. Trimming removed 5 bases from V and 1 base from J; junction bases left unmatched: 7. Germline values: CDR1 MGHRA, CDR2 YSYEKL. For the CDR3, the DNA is TGCGCCAGCAGCTTCGGGGACAGGGGACAAACTAATGAAAAACTGTTTTTT. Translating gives CASSFGDRGQTNEKLFF.

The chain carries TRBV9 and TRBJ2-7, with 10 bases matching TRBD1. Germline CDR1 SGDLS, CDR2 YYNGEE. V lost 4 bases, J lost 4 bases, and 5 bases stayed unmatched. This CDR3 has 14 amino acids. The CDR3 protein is CASSPRQGAYEQYF. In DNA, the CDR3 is TGTGCCAGCAGCCCACGACAGGGGGCGTACGAGCAGTACTTC.

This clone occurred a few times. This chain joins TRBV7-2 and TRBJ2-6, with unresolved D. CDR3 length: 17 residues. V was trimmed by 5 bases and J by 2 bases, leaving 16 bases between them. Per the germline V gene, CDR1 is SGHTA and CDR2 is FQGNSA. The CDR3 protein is CASSPPNQLTGANVLTF. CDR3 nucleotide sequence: TGTGCCAGCAGCCCCCCTAACCAGTTAACTGGGGCCAACGTCCTGACTTTC. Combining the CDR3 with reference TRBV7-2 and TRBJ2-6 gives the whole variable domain GAGVSQSPSNKVTEKGKDVELRCDPISGHTALYWYRQSLGQGLEFLIYFQGNSAPDKSGLPSDRFSAERTGGSVSTLTIQRTQQEDSAVYLCASSPPNQLTGANVLTFGAGSRLTVL.

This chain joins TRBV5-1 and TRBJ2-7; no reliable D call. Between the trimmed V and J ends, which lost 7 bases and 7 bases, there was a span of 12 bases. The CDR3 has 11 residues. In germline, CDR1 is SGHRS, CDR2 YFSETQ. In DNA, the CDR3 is TGCGCCAGCCTCTTTCCTCGGGAGCAGTACTTC. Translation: CASLFPREQYF.

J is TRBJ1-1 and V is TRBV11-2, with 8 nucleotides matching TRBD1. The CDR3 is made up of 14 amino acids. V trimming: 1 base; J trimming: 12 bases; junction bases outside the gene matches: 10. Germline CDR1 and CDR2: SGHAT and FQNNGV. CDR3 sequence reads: CASSLARDRGRPFF. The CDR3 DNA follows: TGTGCCAGCAGCTTAGCTCGCGACAGGGGACGGCCTTTCTTT.

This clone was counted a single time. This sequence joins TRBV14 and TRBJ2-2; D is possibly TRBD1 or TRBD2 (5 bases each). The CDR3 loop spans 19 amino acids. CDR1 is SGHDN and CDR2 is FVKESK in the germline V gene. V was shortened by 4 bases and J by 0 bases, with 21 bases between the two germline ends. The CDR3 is CASSRGIVTGTANTGELFF. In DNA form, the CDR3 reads TGTGCCAGCAGCCGAGGGATTGTTACGGGGACCGCGAACACCGGGGAGCTGTTTTTT.

The CDR3, as DNA: TGTGCCAGCAAAGTCCCCAATCAGCCCCAGCATTTT. Translation gives CASKVPNQPQHF. The chain has TRBV28 and TRBJ1-5, with D unclear. The ends were cut back, 7 bases at V and 3 bases at J, with 7 bases in the middle. Germline assignment: CDR1 MDHEN and CDR2 SYDVKM. The CDR3 is 12 amino acids.

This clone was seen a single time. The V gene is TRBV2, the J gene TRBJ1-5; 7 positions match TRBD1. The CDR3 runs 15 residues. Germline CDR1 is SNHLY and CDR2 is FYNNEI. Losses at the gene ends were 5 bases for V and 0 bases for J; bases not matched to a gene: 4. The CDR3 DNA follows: TGTGCCAGCAGTATACGGGACAGTAGCAATCAGCCCCAGCATTTT. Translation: CASSIRDSSNQPQHF.

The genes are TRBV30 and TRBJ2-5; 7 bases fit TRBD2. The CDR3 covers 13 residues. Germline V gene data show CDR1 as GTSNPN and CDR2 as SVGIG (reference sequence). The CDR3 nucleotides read TGTGCTCTCCGAGGGACTATCCAAGAGACCCAGTACTTC. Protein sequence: CALRGTIQETQYF. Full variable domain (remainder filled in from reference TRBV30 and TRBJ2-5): SQTIHQWPATLVQPVGSPLSLECTVEGTSNPNLYWYRQAAGRGLQLLFYSVGIGQISSEVPQNLSASRPQDRQFILSSKKLLLSDSGFYLCALRGTIQETQYFGPGTRLLVL.

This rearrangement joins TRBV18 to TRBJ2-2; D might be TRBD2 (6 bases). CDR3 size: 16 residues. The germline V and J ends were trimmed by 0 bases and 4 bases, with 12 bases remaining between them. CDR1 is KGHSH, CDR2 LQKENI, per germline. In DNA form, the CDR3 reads TGTGCCAGCTCACCACCGGCGGGGCCGGTCACCGGGGAGCTGTTTTTT. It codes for CASSPPAGPVTGELFF.

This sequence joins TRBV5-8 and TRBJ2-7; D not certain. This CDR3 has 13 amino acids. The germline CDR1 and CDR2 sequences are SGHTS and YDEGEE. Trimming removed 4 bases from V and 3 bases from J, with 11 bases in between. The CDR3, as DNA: TGTGCCAGCAGCGTCCCACTGAGCTACGAGCAGTACTTC. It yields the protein CASSVPLSYEQYF. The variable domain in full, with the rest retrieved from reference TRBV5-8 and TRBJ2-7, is EAGVTQSPTHLIKTRGQQATLRCSPISGHTSVYWYQQALGLGLQFLLWYDEGEERNRGNFPPRFSGRQFPNYSSELNVNALELEDSALYLCASSVPLSYEQYFGPGTRLTVT.